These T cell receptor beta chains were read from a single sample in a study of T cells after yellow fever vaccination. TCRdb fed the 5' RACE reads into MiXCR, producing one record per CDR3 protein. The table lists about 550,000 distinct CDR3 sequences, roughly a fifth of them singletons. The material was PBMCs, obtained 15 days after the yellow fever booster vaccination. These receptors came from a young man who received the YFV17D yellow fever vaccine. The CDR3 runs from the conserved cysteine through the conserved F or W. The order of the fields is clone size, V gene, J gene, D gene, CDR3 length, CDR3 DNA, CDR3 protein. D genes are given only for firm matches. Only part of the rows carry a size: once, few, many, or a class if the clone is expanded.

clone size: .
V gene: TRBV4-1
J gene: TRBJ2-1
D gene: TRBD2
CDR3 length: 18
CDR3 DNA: TGCGCCAGCAGCCAAGGCGGTGGGAGGGCCTTAGGAGTCAATGAGCAGTTCTTC
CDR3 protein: CASSQGGGRALGVNEQFF

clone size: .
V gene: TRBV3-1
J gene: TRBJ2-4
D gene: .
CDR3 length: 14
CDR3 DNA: TGTGCCAGCAGCCCTAGTTCCCCCGAGGGCATTCAGTACTTC
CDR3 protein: CASSPSSPEGIQYF

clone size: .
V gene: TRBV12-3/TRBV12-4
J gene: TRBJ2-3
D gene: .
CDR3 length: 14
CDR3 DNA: TGTGCCAGCAAGAACGAGGGGCTCACAGATACGCAGTATTTT
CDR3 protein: CASKNEGLTDTQYF

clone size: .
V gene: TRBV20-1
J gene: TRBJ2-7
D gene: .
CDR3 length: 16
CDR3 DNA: TGCAGTGCTAGAGGAGGGACTGGCCCACACTCCTACGAGCAGTACTTC
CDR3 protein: CSARGGTGPHSYEQYF

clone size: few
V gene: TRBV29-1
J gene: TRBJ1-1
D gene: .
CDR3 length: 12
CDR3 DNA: TGCAGCGTTGGAGGGGGTCGGACTGAAGCTTTCTTT
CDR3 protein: CSVGGGRTEAFF

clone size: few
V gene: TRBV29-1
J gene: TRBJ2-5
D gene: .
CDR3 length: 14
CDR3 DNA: TGCAGCGTCCTCGGGGGAGGGGGCTATGAGACCCAGTACTTC
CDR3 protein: CSVLGGGGYETQYF

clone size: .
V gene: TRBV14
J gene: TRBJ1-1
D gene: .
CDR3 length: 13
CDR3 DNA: TGTGCCAGCAGCCAAGAAACGAACACTGAAGCTTTCTTT
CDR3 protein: CASSQETNTEAFF

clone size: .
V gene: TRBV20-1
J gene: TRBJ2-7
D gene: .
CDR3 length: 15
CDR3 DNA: TGCAGTGCTACAGCCAGCGACAGGAACGCCTACGAGCAGTACTTC
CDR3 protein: CSATASDRNAYEQYF

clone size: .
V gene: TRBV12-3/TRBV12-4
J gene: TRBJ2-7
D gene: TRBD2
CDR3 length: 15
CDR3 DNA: TGTGCCAGCAGTTTACTAGCTAGCGGGACGTCCGAGCAGTACTTC
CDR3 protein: CASSLLASGTSEQYF

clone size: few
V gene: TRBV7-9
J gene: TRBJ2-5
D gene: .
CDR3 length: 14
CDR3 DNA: TGTGCCAGCAGAAATATAGCGGTCCAAGAGACCCAGTACTTC
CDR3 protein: CASRNIAVQETQYF

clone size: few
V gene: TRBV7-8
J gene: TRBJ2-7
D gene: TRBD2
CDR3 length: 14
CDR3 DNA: TGTGCCAGCAGCGTTAGCGGGCCCGCCTACGAGCAGTACTTC
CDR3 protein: CASSVSGPAYEQYF

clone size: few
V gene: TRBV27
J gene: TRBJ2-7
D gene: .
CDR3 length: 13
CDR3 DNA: TGTGCCAGCACTAAGCAGGGGTCCTACGAGCAGTACTTC
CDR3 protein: CASTKQGSYEQYF

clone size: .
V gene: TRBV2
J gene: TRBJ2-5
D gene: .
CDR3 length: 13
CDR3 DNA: TGTGCCAGCAGTGTAGGGTTTCAAGAGACCCAGTACTTC
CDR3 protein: CASSVGFQETQYF

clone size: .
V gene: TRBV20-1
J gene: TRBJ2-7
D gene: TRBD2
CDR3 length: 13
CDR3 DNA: TGCAGTGCTCCCGTAAGACTAGCGGGGGAGCAGTACTTC
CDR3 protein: CSAPVRLAGEQYF

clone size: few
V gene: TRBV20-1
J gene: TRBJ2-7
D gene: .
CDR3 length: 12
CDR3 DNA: TGCAGTGCTAGATTTGATGGGTACGAGCAGTACTTC
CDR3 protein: CSARFDGYEQYF

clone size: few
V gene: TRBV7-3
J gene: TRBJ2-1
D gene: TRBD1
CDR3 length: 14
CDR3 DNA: TGTGCCAGCAGCCAACAGGGGGCTAGCAATGAGCAGTTCTTC
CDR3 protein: CASSQQGASNEQFF

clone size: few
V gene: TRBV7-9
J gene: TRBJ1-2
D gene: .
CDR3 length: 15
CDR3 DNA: TGTGCCAGCAGCTTGGACCGGGGGGCAGGGAATGGCTACACCTTC
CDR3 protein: CASSLDRGAGNGYTF

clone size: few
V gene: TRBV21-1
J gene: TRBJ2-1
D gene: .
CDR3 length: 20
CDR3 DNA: TGTGCCAGCAGCAAAGCGGTGCCTCGTGGAAACAACCCTCGGGTCGATGAGCAGTTCTTC
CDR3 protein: CASSKAVPRGNNPRVDEQFF

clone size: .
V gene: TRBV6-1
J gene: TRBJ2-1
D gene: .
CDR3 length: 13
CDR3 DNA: TGTGCCGGCGCGGTAGGAGCCTACAATGAGCAGTTCTTC
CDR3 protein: CAGAVGAYNEQFF

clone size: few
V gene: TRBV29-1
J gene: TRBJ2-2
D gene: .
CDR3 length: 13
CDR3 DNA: TGCAGCGTTGTTGGGCAGGGGATCGGGGAGCTGTTTTTT
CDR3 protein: CSVVGQGIGELFF

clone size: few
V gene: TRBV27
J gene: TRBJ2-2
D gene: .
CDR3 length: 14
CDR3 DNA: TGTGCCAGCAGTTTACAGGAGGGCATCGGGGAGCTGTTTTTT
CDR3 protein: CASSLQEGIGELFF

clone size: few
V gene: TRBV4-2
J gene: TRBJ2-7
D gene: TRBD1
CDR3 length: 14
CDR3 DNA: TGTGCCAGCAGCCAAGGGACAGGGCGATACGAGCAGTACTTC
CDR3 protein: CASSQGTGRYEQYF

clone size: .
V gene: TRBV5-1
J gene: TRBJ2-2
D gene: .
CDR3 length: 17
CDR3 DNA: TGCGCCAGCAGCTTGCTCCCCCCAGCCTTGGAGACCGGGGAGCTGTTTTTT
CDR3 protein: CASSLLPPALETGELFF

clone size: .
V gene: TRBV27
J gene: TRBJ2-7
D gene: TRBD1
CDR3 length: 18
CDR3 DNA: TGTGCCAGCAGTTGGTACAAAACCGGGACAGGGTCGCTTGTCGAGCAGTACTTC
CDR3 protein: CASSWYKTGTGSLVEQYF

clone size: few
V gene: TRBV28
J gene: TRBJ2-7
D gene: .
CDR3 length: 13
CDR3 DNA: TGTGCCAGCAGTCCGGGACGGCGCTACGAGCAGTACTTC
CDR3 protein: CASSPGRRYEQYF

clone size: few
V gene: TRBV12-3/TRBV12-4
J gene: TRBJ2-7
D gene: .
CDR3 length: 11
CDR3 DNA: TGTGCCAGCGGGGAAAGGTTCGAGCAGTACTTC
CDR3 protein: CASGERFEQYF

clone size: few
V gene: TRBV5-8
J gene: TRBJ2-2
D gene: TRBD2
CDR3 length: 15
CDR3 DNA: TGTGCCAGCAGCAGGGGACTAGCCGGGACCGGGGAGCTGTTTTTT
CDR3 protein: CASSRGLAGTGELFF

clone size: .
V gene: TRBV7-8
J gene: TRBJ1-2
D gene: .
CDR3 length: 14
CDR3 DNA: TGTGCCAGCAGCCCTACCGGGGTTAGCTATGGCTACACCTTC
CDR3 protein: CASSPTGVSYGYTF

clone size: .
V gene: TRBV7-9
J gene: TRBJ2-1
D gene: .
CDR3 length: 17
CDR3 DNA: TGTGCCAGCAGCTTTCGCATATTCAAGAGCTCCTACAATGAGCAGTTCTTC
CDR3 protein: CASSFRIFKSSYNEQFF

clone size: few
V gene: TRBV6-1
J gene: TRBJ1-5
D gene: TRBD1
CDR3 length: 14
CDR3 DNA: TGTGCCAGCAGTCCGGACAGGGTGAGTCAGCCCCAGCATTTT
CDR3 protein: CASSPDRVSQPQHF

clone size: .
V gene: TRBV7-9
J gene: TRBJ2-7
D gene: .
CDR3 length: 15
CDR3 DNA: TGTGCCAGCAGCCCGAGGACTGGGGGATCGGACGAGCAGTACTTC
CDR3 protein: CASSPRTGGSDEQYF

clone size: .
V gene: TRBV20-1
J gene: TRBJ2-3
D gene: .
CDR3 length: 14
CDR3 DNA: TGCAGTGCTTCCACTGGGGGGGCAGTCGAGACGCAGTATTTT
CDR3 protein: CSASTGGAVETQYF

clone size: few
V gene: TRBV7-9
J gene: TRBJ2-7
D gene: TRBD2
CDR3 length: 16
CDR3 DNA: TGTGCCAGCAGCTTAGTGGCGGGTCTAGCGGGACACGAGCAGTACTTC
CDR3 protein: CASSLVAGLAGHEQYF

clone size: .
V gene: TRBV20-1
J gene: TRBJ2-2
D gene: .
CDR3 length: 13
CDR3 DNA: TGCAGTGCTAGAGTCCCATTCACCGGGGAGCTGTTTTTT
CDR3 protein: CSARVPFTGELFF

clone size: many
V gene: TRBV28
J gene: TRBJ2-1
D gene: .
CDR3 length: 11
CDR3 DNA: TGTGCCAGCAGCTTAACCAATGAGCAGTTCTTC
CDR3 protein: CASSLTNEQFF

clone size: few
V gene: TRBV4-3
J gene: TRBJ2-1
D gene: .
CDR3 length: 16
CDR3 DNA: TGCGCCAGCAGCTACAATTCGGGCAACTCCTACAATGAGCAGTTCTTC
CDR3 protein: CASSYNSGNSYNEQFF

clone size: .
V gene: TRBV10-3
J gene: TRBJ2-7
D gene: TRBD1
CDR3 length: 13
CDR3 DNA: TGTGCCACACAGACAGGGCCCTCCTACGAGCAGTACTTC
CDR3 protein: CATQTGPSYEQYF

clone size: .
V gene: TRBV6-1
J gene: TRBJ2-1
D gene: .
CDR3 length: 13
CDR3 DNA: TGTGCCAGCAGTATCCCGGGAGTCACTGAGCAGTTCTTC
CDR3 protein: CASSIPGVTEQFF